This T cell receptor (beta chain) was profiled in a study of beta chain features in type 1 diabetes. Background on the study: The patient and healthy donor groups were comparable for age, gender and cell yields. The examined sorted cells totaled approximately 110 million across samples.

V gave up 6 bases and J gave up 2 bases; unmatched junction bases: 7. The CDR3 sequence is 15 residues long. Germline V gives CDR1 SNHLY, CDR2 FYNNEI. To note about this clone: As yet, its antigen is unknown.

Findings and caveats of the study: Researchers report that Type 1 diabetes patients had moderately but significantly shorter TCRB CDR3s across all four CD4+ subsets.

The investigators reverse transcribed all of the isolated RNA, so they sequenced expressed TCRB transcripts. Libraries were prepared by immunoSEQ multiplex PCR; TCRdb keeps only in-frame clonotypes and omits some of them. This table has under 250,000 clones, approximately 14% appearing once. The rearrangement links TRBV2 to TRBJ1-5; 7 positions agree with TRBD1. The sequencing sample was made of naive CD4+ T cells from blood. The source is a man aged 25-40 years with type 1 diabetes. This CDR3 reads CASRAQGERNQPQHF. For the CDR3, the DNA is TGTGCCAGCAGGGCCCAGGGGGAACGCAATCAGCCCCAGCATTTT.